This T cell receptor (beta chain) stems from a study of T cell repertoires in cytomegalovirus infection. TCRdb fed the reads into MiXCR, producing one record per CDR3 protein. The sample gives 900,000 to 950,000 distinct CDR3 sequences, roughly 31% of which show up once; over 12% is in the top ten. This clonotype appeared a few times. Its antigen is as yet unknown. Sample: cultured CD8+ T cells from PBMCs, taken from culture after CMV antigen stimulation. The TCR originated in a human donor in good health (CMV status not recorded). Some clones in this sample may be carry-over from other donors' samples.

CDR3 protein: CARSIGPNQPQHF. DNA of the CDR3: TGTGCCAGGTCAATTGGACCCAATCAGCCCCAGCATTTT. The chain carries TRBV7-9 and TRBJ1-5; no firm D call. The CDR3 has 13 amino acids. V was pared by 9 bases and J by 3 bases, with 12 bases between. From germline, CDR1 is SEHNR and CDR2 FQNEAQ (reference sequence).